This T cell receptor (beta chain) was documented in a study of T cell repertoires in cytomegalovirus infection. The overall study: Public signatures in TCR beta pointed to CMV infection and matching HLA type. Study-wide results and limits: It was HLA-C-restricted CMV-specific TCR beta clonotypes that dominated the response ex vivo. The cumulative frequency of public TCR beta families distinguished individuals who carried CMV together with the relevant HLA.

TCRdb used MiXCR to reprocess the reads, holding one entry per CDR3 protein. The table shows 490,000 or so distinct CDR3 sequences, with roughly 10% occurring only once. V lost 3 bases and J lost 3; bases outside the gene matches: 8. The CDR3 is 18 amino acids. CDR1 and CDR2 from the germline V gene are MGHRA and YSYEKL. This clonotype was recorded many times. The antigen remains unidentified. The rearrangement uses TRBV4-1 and TRBJ2-3; TRBD2 matches at 14 bases. The source of this sequence is a human donor in good health (CMV status not recorded). Some clones in this sample may be carry-over from other donors' samples. Material for sequencing was PBMCs. The CDR3 coding sequence is TGCGCCAGCAGCCAGCGACTAGCGGGAGGGCCCTGGACAGATACGCAGTATTTT. Translated: CASSQRLAGGPWTDTQYF.